This T cell receptor (beta chain) was sequenced for a study of cytomegalovirus exposure and HLA in healthy donors. Study overall: Most donors, 81% of 350 to 450 genotyped, fell in the Caucasian-associated ancestry cluster. Broader study findings: Sequences of the TCR beta chain were said to predict the HLA-A and HLA-B alleles of most subjects accurately. Most TCR beta V segments were productive about 87% or about 30% of the time in an earlier analysis. More than 15,000 TCR beta sequences were associated with HLA alleles at 0.05 false discovery rate in a later analysis.

The length of the CDR3 is 18 residues. Trimming at V came to 3 bases and at J to 3 bases, leaving 16 bases not matched to a gene. Germline V gives CDR1 SGHRS, CDR2 YFSETQ. PCR primers comprised 60 Vbeta and 13 Jbeta primers. Clones were read by immunoSEQ multiplex PCR, and TCRdb kept only the in-frame ones, dropping some. The top ten hold 2.7% of the sample, which has tens of thousands of clones, around 85% seen once. About this clone itself: Antigen: not known.

Sequenced input: PBMCs. The TCR originated in a man aged 25-45 years in good health and CMV-seronegative. This chain links TRBV5-1 with TRBJ1-1, with TRBD1 matching over 8 bases. This chain's CDR3 is CASSSLGRGLGLDTEAFF. For the CDR3, the DNA is TGCGCCAGCAGCTCCCTGGGCAGGGGGCTTGGGCTCGACACTGAAGCTTTCTTT. Complete variable domain (other parts from reference TRBV5-1 and TRBJ1-1): KAGVTQTPRYLIKTRGQQVTLSCSPISGHRSVSWYQQTPGQGLQFLFEYFSETQRNKGNFPGRFSGRQFSNSRSEMNVSTLELGDSALYLCASSSLGRGLGLDTEAFFGQGTRLTVV.